Following are 17 T cell receptor beta chains from one sample sequenced in a study of human T cells and chemical hapten exposure (dated by TCRdb to about 2021). To prepare the library, RACE was applied. Instrument on record: NextSeq 500. TCRdb trimmed public reads at Q25 via fastp, called clones via MiXCR and kept in-frame beta chains. Each entry is one CDR3 protein sequence, shown with its most common DNA and genes. A total of 100,000 to 150,000 distinct CDR3 sequences appear in this sample, around 8.2% of them only once. The leading ten clones occupy 1.5% to 2% of the sample. The time point label on this specimen signifies: healthy volunteer bleed at 2 weeks. Total RNA was isolated from unfractionated whole blood collected in Tempus Blood RNA tubes. Sequenced input: whole blood. These receptors all come from a male donor in good health. Some clones in this sample may be carry-over from other donors' samples.

The sample holds a few counts of this clonotype. The chain employs TRBV19 and TRBJ1-1; weak D call: TRBD1 (5 bases). The germline V gene encodes CDR1 LNHDA and CDR2 SQIVND (reference sequence). The CDR3 sequence is 13 residues long. Trimming cost V 4 bases and J 4 bases, with 10 bases left between them. CDR3 protein: CASSTTVITEAFF. CDR3 coding DNA: TGTGCCAGTAGTACGACAGTTATCACTGAAGCTTTCTTT.

This clonotype was detected many times. The chain has TRBV18 and TRBJ1-1; D ambiguous. This CDR3 has 13 residues. The germline CDR1 and CDR2 sequences are KGHSH and LQKENI. The V gene lost 2 bases and the J gene lost 1 base, with 5 bases spanning the gap. CDR3 sequence reads: CASSPMENTEAFF. The CDR3 DNA sequence: TGTGCCAGCTCACCAATGGAGAACACTGAAGCTTTCTTT.

Regarding this clonotype: A single base separates this from a much larger clone, so it may be a read error. The chain uses TRBV4-3 and TRBJ2-2, with D unresolved. The CDR3 loop spans 14 amino acids. Trimming stripped 1 base from V and 6 bases from J, with 9 bases between. In germline, CDR1 is LGHNA, CDR2 YSLEER. CDR3 coding DNA: TGCGCCAGCAGCCAAGTTATCGGCGCCGGGGAGCTGTTTTTT. It translates to CASSQVIGAGELFF.

The chain combines TRBV10-1 with TRBJ1-6, with TRBD1 matching 8 bases. The CDR3 length is 14 residues. V dropped 4 bases and J dropped 7; count of bases not matched to a gene: 3. CDR1 and CDR2 from the germline V gene are WNHNN and SYGVQD (reference sequence). In DNA, the CDR3 is TGCGCCAGCAGTGGGACAGGGTTGAATTCACCCCTCCACTTT. Protein product: CASSGTGLNSPLHF.

The chain carries TRBV6-1 and TRBJ1-5, with D tentatively TRBD1 (5 bases). Looked up from germline, CDR1 is MNHNS and CDR2 is SASEGT. V lost 6 bases, J lost 6 bases, and 15 bases lay in between. CDR3 length: 14 amino acids. The CDR3 here is CASSQREGSQPQHF. CDR3 DNA: TGTGCCAGCAGCCAGCGGGAGGGGAGTCAGCCCCAGCATTTT.

With regard to this clonotype: A read error may account for a junction end that differs from germline. The chain recombines TRBV5-1 with TRBJ2-7; D may be TRBD1 (5 bases). In germline, CDR1 is SGHRS, CDR2 YFSETQ. The CDR3 covers 13 residues. The chain's CDR3 is CTSSLDTPLEQYF. In DNA form, the CDR3 reads TGCACCAGCAGCTTGGACACCCCTCTCGAGCAGTACTTC.

This clonotype was recorded a few times. V gene TRBV19 combines with J gene TRBJ2-1; unclear D gene. With 3 bases removed from V and 1 base from J, the gap between germline ends came to 16 bases. The V gene's germline CDR1 is LNHDA and CDR2 SQIVND (reference sequence). The CDR3 is 17 residues long. The CDR3 here is CASSMKPAISSYNEQFF. The DNA of the CDR3 is TGTGCCAGTAGTATGAAACCGGCGATAAGTTCCTACAATGAGCAGTTCTTC. Complete variable domain (other parts from reference TRBV19 and TRBJ2-1): DGGITQSPKYLFRKEGQNVTLSCEQNLNHDAMYWYRQDPGQGLRLIYYSQIVNDFQKGDIAEGYSVSREKKESFPLTVTSAQKNPTAFYLCASSMKPAISSYNEQFFGPGTRLTVL.

The chain recombines TRBV2 with TRBJ1-5, with D hard to call. The V and J ends lost 4 bases and 3 bases respectively, with 7 bases between them. This CDR3 is 13 amino acids long. Germline V gene sequence: CDR1 SNHLY, CDR2 FYNNEI. Written as DNA, the CDR3 is TGTGCCAGCAGTGGAAGGGACAATCAGCCCCAGCATTTT. Protein sequence: CASSGRDNQPQHF.

This clonotype turned up a few times. The J gene is TRBJ1-1, the V gene TRBV20-1; 11 bases fit TRBD1. The V and J ends lost 6 bases and 7 bases, in that order; junction bases with no gene match: 7. Per the germline V gene, CDR1 is DFQATT and CDR2 is SNEGSKA (reference sequence). This CDR3 contains 13 residues. CDR3 loop: CSARDRGKFEAFF. CDR3 sequence (DNA): TGCAGTGCCCGGGACAGGGGGAAGTTTGAAGCTTTCTTT.

This clonotype showed up many times. The chain couples TRBV20-1 to TRBJ2-1, with D possibly being TRBD1 (6 bases). With 0 bases removed from V and 9 bases from J, the gap between germline ends came to 9 bases. The CDR3 runs to 12 residues. The germline V gene encodes CDR1 DFQATT and CDR2 SNEGSKA (reference sequence). Here the CDR3 reads CSARDRGTEQFF. The CDR3 coding sequence is TGCAGTGCTAGAGACAGGGGAACTGAGCAGTTCTTC.

This clonotype was counted ten times or more. This chain joins TRBV28 and TRBJ2-7; D ambiguous. The CDR3 is made up of 14 amino acids. Germline-derived CDR1 and CDR2 are MDHEN and SYDVKM. The germline V and J ends were trimmed by 7 bases and 0 bases, with 13 bases remaining between them. The CDR3 bases are TGTGCCAGCATCCATCCGGGCAGCTCCTACGAGCAGTACTTC. It encodes CASIHPGSSYEQYF. Complete variable domain (other parts from reference TRBV28 and TRBJ2-7): DVKVTQSSRYLVKRTGEKVFLECVQDMDHENMFWYRQDPGLGLRLIYFSYDVKMKEKGDIPEGYSVSREKKERFSLILESASTNQTSMYLCASIHPGSSYEQYFGPGTRLTVT.

This clonotype was counted only a few times. The V call is TRBV7-2, the J call TRBJ2-1; D is possibly TRBD2 (5 bases). CDR1 and CDR2 (germline): SGHTA, FQGNSA. The CDR3 has 13 amino acids. V shed 2 bases and J shed 5 bases, with 7 bases lying between them. CDR3 nucleotides: TGTGCCAGCAGCTTATTTAGCGACAATGAGCAGTTCTTC. Its translation is CASSLFSDNEQFF. The whole variable domain, filled in from reference TRBV7-2 and TRBJ2-1, reads GAGVSQSPSNKVTEKGKDVELRCDPISGHTALYWYRQSLGQGLEFLIYFQGNSAPDKSGLPSDRFSAERTGGSVSTLTIQRTQQEDSAVYLCASSLFSDNEQFFGPGTRLTVL.

V and J are TRBV5-1 and TRBJ2-7; D may correspond to TRBD1 or TRBD2 (5 bases each). The CDR3 spans 15 residues. Germline CDR1 SGHRS, CDR2 YFSETQ. Trimming left V 4 bases short and J 5 bases short, with 19 bases between. CDR3 protein: CASSVVRDPRHEQYF. The CDR3 nucleotides read TGCGCCAGCAGCGTCGTCCGGGACCCTAGGCACGAGCAGTACTTC.

At least ten counts were recorded for this clonotype. The chain employs TRBV27 and TRBJ1-2; D might be TRBD1 (5 bases). From germline, CDR1 is MNHEY and CDR2 SMNVEV (reference sequence). The CDR3 covers 15 residues. V lost 0 bases to trimming and J lost 0 bases, with 8 bases between them. Written as DNA, the CDR3 is TGTGCCAGCAGTTTATCGATGACAGCTAACTATGGCTACACCTTC. It yields the protein CASSLSMTANYGYTF.

There are many counts of this clonotype. V gene TRBV3-1 combines with J gene TRBJ1-4, with D perhaps TRBD1 (6 bases). The germline V gene has CDR1 LGHDT and CDR2 YNNKEL (reference sequence). Between the trimmed V and J ends, which lost 4 bases and 7 bases, there was a span of 16 bases. The CDR3 has 15 amino acids. CDR3 amino acids: CASSPKQGFGEKLFF. The CDR3 DNA follows: TGTGCCAGCAGCCCAAAACAGGGTTTCGGTGAAAAACTGTTTTTT.

This clonotype was recorded at least ten times. The chain couples TRBV6-4 to TRBJ2-7, with 7 positions matching TRBD1. The trim removed 7 bases at V and 2 bases at J, leaving 8 bases unmatched. Germline V gene data show CDR1 as MRHNA and CDR2 as SNTAGT. The CDR3 sequence is 14 residues long. DNA of the CDR3: TGTGCCAGCAACCCACAGGGGTTTACCTACGAGCAGTACTTC. Its protein is CASNPQGFTYEQYF.

J is TRBJ2-3 and V is TRBV28; no firm D call. This CDR3 has 17 amino acids. V was shortened by 5 bases and J by 0 bases, with 18 bases between the two germline ends. Germline V gene lookup returns CDR1 MDHEN and CDR2 SYDVKM. DNA for the CDR3: TGTGCCAGCAGTCCGTACATCTTTCTGGAGAGCACAGATACGCAGTATTTT. Amino acid sequence: CASSPYIFLESTDTQYF.